Below, 18 T cell receptor beta chains from the same sample are listed, as sequenced in a study of T-cell memory formation after mild COVID-19 (dated by TCRdb to the early 2020s). The library was obtained by 5' RACE. The sequencing machine was an Illumina NovaSeq 6000. TCRdb cleaned the public reads at Q25 with fastp, built clones with MiXCR and kept in-frame beta chains. Under each unique CDR3 protein, matching rows form one entry showing the most common genes and DNA. Here the sample has 450,000 to 650,000 distinct CDR3 sequences; about 20% occur a single time. The ten largest clonotypes hold 7.5% to 9.5% of the sample. The sequencing sample was made of PBMCs or a T cell subset sorted from them (not recorded which). The source of these receptors is an adult woman who had mild COVID-19 (a few samples of this study predate the infection). The sample titles of this study are shuffled in the database, so cell type and time point are left out; the donor was told from shared clones.

This clonotype has a handful of counts. V usage is TRBV5-1 and J usage is TRBJ2-7, with TRBD1 matching 9 bases. Germline V lookup: CDR1 SGHRS, CDR2 YFSETQ. Trimming cost V 3 bases and J 3 bases; bases outside gene matches: 4. The CDR3 spans 14 residues. CDR3 in DNA: TGCGCCAGCAGCTCACAGGGGGCTGGCTACGAGCAGTACTTC. It codes for CASSSQGAGYEQYF.

Comments on this clonotype: Mismatch with germline at one junction end may stem from a read error. The CDR3 DNA reads as TGCAGTGCTAGAGACCCAGGGTATCCGAACACCGGTGAGCTGTTTTTT. Translation: CSARDPGYPNTGELFF. The chain employs TRBV20-1 and TRBJ2-2, with D possibly matching TRBD1 (5 bases). The CDR3 is 16 amino acids. Germline lookup yields CDR1 DFQATT and CDR2 SNEGSKA (reference sequence).

The chain recombines TRBV9 with TRBJ2-1, with 10 bases lining up with TRBD2. Germline CDR1 is SGDLS and CDR2 is YYNGEE. The ends lost 0 bases at V and 7 bases at J; junction bases unmatched: 7. This CDR3 has 16 amino acids. CDR3 DNA sequence: TGTGCCAGCAGCGTAGAACTAGCGGGGCTAGGGAATGAGCAGTTCTTC. Translating gives CASSVELAGLGNEQFF.

This clonotype has only a few counts. This chain joins TRBV10-3 and TRBJ2-7, with a weak D call TRBD2 (6 bases). Germline-derived CDR1 and CDR2 are ENHRY and SYGVKD. V dropped 0 bases and J dropped 3 bases, with 15 bases sitting between them. The CDR3 has 16 amino acids. The DNA of the CDR3 is TGTGCCATCAGTGAGTCCCCAGGCGGGACTCGCTACGAGCAGTACTTC. It codes for CAISESPGGTRYEQYF.

V is TRBV6-6 and J is TRBJ1-3; D is ambiguous. CDR1 is MNHNY and CDR2 is SVGAGI in the germline V gene (reference sequence). CDR3 length: 15 amino acids. V lost 4 bases, J lost 0 bases, and 10 bases lay in between. CDR3: CASSFEGNSGNTIYF. The CDR3 nucleotides read TGTGCCAGCAGTTTTGAGGGTAACTCTGGAAACACCATATATTTT.

In DNA form, the CDR3 reads TGTGCCAGCAGTTCTGGGACTAAGGACGTCGAGCAGTACTTC. Its protein product is CASSSGTKDVEQYF. The rearrangement uses TRBV13 and TRBJ2-7; 7 bases agree with TRBD2. The ends lost 6 bases at V and 6 bases at J; junction bases unmatched: 11. This CDR3 has 14 residues. Germline V CDR1 and CDR2: PRHDT, FYEKMQ (reference sequence).

This rearrangement joins TRBV7-9 to TRBJ2-1; no definite D call. Per germline, CDR1 SEHNR and CDR2 FQNEAQ (reference sequence). V shed 1 base and J shed 1 base, with 8 bases lying between them. The CDR3 has 15 residues. In nucleotides, the CDR3 is TGTGCCAGCAGCTTAGGGACGCATTCCTACAATGAGCAGTTCTTC. Translated: CASSLGTHSYNEQFF.

This clonotype was observed a few times. This sequence joins TRBV20-1 and TRBJ2-5; a possible D gene is TRBD2 (6 bases). The CDR3 sequence is 14 residues long. The germline V gene encodes CDR1 DFQATT and CDR2 SNEGSKA (reference sequence). V was trimmed by 0 bases and J by 4 bases, leaving 12 bases between them. For the CDR3, the DNA is TGCAGTGCTAGAGATTCGGGACTCCCAGAGACCCAGTACTTC. The encoded protein is CSARDSGLPETQYF.

This clonotype has a handful of counts. This chain connects TRBV7-6 to TRBJ2-1; 13 nucleotides match TRBD2. Germline V gene sequence: CDR1 SGHVS, CDR2 FNYEAQ. V shed 6 bases, J shed 6 bases, and the junction held 5 bases outside the gene matches. The CDR3 length is 15 residues. DNA of the CDR3: TGTGCCAGCAGACGCGGACTAGCGGGAGTCAATGAGCAGTTCTTC. Translation: CASRRGLAGVNEQFF.

This clonotype was found a few times. V is TRBV20-1 and J is TRBJ1-6, with no clear D. Germline CDR1 and CDR2: DFQATT and SNEGSKA (reference sequence). The CDR3 sequence is 17 residues long. The ends were cut back, 3 bases at V and 1 base at J, with 16 bases in the middle. The CDR3 DNA is TGCAGTGCTAGTCGGGTTCTCGAGAGGTCCTATAATTCACCCCTCCACTTT. Its translation: CSASRVLERSYNSPLHF.

This clonotype came up a few times. The rearrangement joins TRBV3-1 to TRBJ2-7; 7 bases fit TRBD1. The CDR3 has 13 amino acids. J gave up 3 bases and V 6 bases, and 5 bases lay outside the gene matches. Germline values: CDR1 LGHDT, CDR2 YNNKEL (reference sequence). The CDR3, as DNA: TGTGCCAGCAGACTGGGACAGAGCTACGAGCAGTACTTC. Amino acids: CASRLGQSYEQYF.

The genes are TRBV5-5 and TRBJ2-4; 14 nucleotides match TRBD2. The J segment lost 0 bases and the V segment lost 4 bases, leaving 6 bases of the junction unmatched. This CDR3 is built from 18 residues. Germline V CDR1 and CDR2: SGHKS, YYEKEE (reference sequence). CDR3 DNA: TGTGCCAGCAGCGTTGGGACTAGCGGGGGACTAGCCAAAAACATTCAGTACTTC. Translating gives CASSVGTSGGLAKNIQYF. Based on the CDR3 plus reference TRBV5-5 and TRBJ2-4, the full variable domain is DAGVTQSPTHLIKTRGQQVTLRCSPISGHKSVSWYQQVLGQGPQFIFQYYEKEERGRGNFPDRFSARQFPNYSSELNVNALLLGDSALYLCASSVGTSGGLAKNIQYFGAGTRLSVL.

The chain recombines TRBV7-9 with TRBJ1-6, with D hard to call. Per germline, CDR1 SEHNR and CDR2 FQNEAQ (reference sequence). The CDR3 runs to 18 residues. V shed 4 bases and J shed 5 bases, with 21 bases lying between them. Here the CDR3 reads CASSSPKGAIVNNSPLHF. CDR3 sequence (DNA): TGTGCCAGCAGCTCCCCGAAGGGAGCGATCGTTAATAATTCACCCCTCCACTTT. The full variable domain, in which reference TRBV7-9 and TRBJ1-6 provide the parts outside the CDR3, is DTGVSQNPRHKITKRGQNVTFRCDPISEHNRLYWYRQTLGQGPEFLTYFQNEAQLEKSRLLSDRFSAERPKGSFSTLEIQRTEQGDSAMYLCASSSPKGAIVNNSPLHFGNGTRLTVT.

This clonotype has only a few counts. The CDR3 region is CASSLAPGRGIGEQYF. In DNA form, the CDR3 reads TGTGCCAGCAGCTTAGCGCCTGGCAGGGGTATTGGCGAGCAGTACTTC. The genes are TRBV7-6 and TRBJ2-7; D perhaps matches TRBD1 (6 bases). Germline loops: CDR1 SGHVS, CDR2 FNYEAQ. Trimming left V 0 bases short and J 6 bases short, with 18 bases between. The CDR3 runs to 16 residues.

This clonotype was counted a few times. The chain carries TRBV27 and TRBJ1-2; the D gene is possibly TRBD1 (6 bases). The CDR3 is 15 residues long. CDR1 is MNHEY, CDR2 SMNVEV, per germline (reference sequence). V was clipped by 10 bases and J by 0 bases, with 18 bases between them. In DNA form, the CDR3 reads TGTGCCACCCTCGATCAGGGGCGGGCTAACTATGGCTACACCTTC. Translated: CATLDQGRANYGYTF.

This clonotype turned up a few times. The J gene is TRBJ2-7, the V gene TRBV3-1; D possibly corresponds to TRBD1 (5 bases). Trimming cost V 3 bases and J 6 bases, with 12 bases left between them. This CDR3 has 13 amino acids. Germline lookup yields CDR1 LGHDT and CDR2 YNNKEL (reference sequence). Here the CDR3 reads CASSQVDNGEQYF. CDR3 coding DNA: TGTGCCAGCAGCCAGGTGGACAACGGCGAGCAGTACTTC.

This clonotype was seen only a few times. The chain employs TRBV7-6 and TRBJ2-7; no reliable D call. Germline CDR1 and CDR2: SGHVS and FNYEAQ. V was pared by 1 base and J by 6 bases, with 13 bases between. The CDR3 runs to 14 residues. The CDR3 coding sequence is TGTGCCAGCAGCTTAGTTTTTAAGGGTGGCGAGCAGTACTTC. Translated, it gives CASSLVFKGGEQYF. Full variable domain (outside the CDR3, taken from reference TRBV7-6 and TRBJ2-7): GAGVSQSPRYKVTKRGQDVALRCDPISGHVSLYWYRQALGQGPEFLTYFNYEAQQDKSGLPNDRFSAERPEGSISTLTIQRTEQRDSAMYRCASSLVFKGGEQYFGPGTRLTVT.

Only a few counts were recorded for this clonotype. The V and J genes are TRBV5-1 and TRBJ2-7; 7 bases map to TRBD1. J lost 3 bases, V lost 0 bases, and 6 bases had no gene match. Germline V gene data show CDR1 as SGHRS and CDR2 as YFSETQ. The length of the CDR3 is 15 residues. The CDR3 DNA reads as TGCGCCAGCAGCTTGGCCGGGACAGACATCTACGAGCAGTACTTC. Residues: CASSLAGTDIYEQYF.